Sequencing of this TCR beta chain was carried out in a study of OX40 agonist ivuxolimab in advanced cancers. Only in-frame clones appear in the TCRdb table, and some are missing; sequencing was by immunoSEQ multiplex PCR. Among about 75,000 clones listed, around 83% were seen once. Trimming took 5 bases from V and 7 from J, leaving 17 bases between them. Germline V gives CDR1 SGHTA, CDR2 FQGNSA. The CDR3 is 14 residues long. This chain uses TRBV7-2 with TRBJ2-5, with D possibly being TRBD2 (6 bases). The sample in question was CD4+ or CD8+ T cells sorted from blood, obtained in a trial of the OX40 agonist ivuxolimab. The source is an adult with an advanced solid tumor such as melanoma, head and neck, liver or kidney cancer. The DNA for the CDR3 is TGTGCCAGCAGCCCCCTAATGAGGGGAGGGACCCAGTACTTC. Its protein product is CASSPLMRGGTQYF.